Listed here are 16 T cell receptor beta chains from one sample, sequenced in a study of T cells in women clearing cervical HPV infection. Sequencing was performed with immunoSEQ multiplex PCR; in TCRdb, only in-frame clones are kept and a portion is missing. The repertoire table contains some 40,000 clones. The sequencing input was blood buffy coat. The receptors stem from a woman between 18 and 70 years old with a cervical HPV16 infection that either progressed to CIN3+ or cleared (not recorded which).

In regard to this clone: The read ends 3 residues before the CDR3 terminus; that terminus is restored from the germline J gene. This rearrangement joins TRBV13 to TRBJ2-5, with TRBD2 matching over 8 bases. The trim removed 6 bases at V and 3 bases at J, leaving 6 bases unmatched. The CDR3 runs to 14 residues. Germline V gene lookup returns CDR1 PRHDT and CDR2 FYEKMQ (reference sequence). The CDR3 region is CASSPVAGKETQYF. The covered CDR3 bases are TGTGCCAGCAGTCCCGTAGCGGGAAAAGAGACC.

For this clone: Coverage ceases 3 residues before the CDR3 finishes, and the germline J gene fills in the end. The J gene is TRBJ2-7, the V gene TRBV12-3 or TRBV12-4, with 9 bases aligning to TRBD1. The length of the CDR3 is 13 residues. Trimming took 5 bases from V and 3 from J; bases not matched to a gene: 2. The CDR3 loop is CASSQTGGYEQYF. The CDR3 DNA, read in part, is TGTGCCAGCAGTCAGACAGGGGGCTACGAG.

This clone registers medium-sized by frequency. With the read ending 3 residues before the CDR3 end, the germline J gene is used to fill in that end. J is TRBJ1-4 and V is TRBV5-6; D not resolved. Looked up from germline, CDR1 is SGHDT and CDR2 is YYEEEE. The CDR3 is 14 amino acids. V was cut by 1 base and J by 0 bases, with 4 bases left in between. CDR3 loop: CASSLIATNEKLFF. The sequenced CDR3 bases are TGTGCCAGCAGCTTGATCGCAACTAATGAAAAA.

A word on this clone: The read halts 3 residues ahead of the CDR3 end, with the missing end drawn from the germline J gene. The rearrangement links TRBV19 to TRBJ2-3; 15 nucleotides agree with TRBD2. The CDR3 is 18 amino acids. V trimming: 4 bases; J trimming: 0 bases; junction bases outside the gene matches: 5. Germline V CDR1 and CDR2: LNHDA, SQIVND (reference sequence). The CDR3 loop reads CASSTSGTSGGSTDTQYF. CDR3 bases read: TGTGCCAGTAGTACCTCCGGGACTAGCGGGGGGAGCACAGATACG.

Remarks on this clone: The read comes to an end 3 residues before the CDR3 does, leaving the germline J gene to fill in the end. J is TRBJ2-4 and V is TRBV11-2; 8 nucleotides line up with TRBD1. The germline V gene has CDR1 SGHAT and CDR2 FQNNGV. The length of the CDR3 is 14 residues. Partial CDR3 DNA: TGTGCCAGCAGCCCCCAGGGGGCTGGCTATGGT. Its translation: CASSPQGAGYG. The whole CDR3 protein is CASSPQGAGYGQYF.

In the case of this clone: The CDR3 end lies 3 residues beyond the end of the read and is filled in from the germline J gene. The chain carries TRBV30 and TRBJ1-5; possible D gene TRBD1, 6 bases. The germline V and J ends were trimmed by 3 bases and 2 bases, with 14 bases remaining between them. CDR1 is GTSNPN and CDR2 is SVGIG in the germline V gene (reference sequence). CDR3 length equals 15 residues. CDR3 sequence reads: CAWSETGKGNQPQHF. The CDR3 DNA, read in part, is TGTGCCTGGAGCGAGACAGGAAAGGGCAATCAGCCC.

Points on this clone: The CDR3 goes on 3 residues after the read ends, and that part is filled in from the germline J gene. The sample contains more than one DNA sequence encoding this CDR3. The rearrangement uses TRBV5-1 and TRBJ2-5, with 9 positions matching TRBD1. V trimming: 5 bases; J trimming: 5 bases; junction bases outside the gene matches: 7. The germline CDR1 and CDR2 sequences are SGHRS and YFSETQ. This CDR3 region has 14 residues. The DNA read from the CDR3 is TGCGCCAGCAGTTTAACAGGGGGCGTGGAGACC. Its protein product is CASSLTGGVET. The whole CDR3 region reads CASSLTGGVETQYF.

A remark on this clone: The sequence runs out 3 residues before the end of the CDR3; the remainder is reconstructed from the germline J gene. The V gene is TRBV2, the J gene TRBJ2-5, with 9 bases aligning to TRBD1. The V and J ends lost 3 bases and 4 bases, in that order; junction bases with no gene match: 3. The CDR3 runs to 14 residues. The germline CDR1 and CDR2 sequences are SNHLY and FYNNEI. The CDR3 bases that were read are TGTGCCAGCAGTGACCGGGACAGGGTAGAGACC. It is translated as CASSDRDRVET. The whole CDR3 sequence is CASSDRDRVETQYF.

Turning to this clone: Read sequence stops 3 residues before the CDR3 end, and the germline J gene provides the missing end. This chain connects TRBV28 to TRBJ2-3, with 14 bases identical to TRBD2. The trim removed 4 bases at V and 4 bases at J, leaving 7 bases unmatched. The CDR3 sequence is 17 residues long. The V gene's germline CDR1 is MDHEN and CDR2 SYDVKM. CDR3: CASSYPGLAGVADTQYF. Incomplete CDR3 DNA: TGTGCCAGCAGTTACCCGGGACTAGCGGGAGTTGCAGATACG. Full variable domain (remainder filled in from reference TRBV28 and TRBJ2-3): DVKVTQSSRYLVKRTGEKVFLECVQDMDHENMFWYRQDPGLGLRLIYFSYDVKMKEKGDIPEGYSVSREKKERFSLILESASTNQTSMYLCASSYPGLAGVADTQYFGPGTRLTVL.

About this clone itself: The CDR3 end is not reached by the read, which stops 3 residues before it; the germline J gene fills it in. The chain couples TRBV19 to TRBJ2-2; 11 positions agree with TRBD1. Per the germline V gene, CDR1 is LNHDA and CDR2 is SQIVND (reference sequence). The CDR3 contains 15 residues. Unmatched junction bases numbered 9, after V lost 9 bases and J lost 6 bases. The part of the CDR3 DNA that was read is TGTGCCAGCACCGGACAGGGGGCGCGTCCCGGGGAG. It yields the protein CASTGQGARPGE. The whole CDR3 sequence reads CASTGQGARPGELFF.

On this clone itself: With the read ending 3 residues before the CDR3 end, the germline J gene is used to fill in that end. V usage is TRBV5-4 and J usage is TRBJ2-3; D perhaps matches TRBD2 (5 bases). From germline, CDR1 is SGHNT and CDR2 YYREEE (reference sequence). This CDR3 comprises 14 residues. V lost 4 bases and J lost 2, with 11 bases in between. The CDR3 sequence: CASSPDFLTDTQYF. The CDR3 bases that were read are TGTGCCAGCAGCCCGGACTTCCTCACAGATACG.

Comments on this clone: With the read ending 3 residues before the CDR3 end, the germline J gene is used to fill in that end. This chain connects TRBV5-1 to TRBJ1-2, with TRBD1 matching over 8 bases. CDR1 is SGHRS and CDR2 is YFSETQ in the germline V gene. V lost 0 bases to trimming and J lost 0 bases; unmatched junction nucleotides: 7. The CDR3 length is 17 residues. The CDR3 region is CASSLGTGPTSNYGYTF. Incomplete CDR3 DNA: TGCGCCAGCAGCTTGGGGACAGGGCCCACCTCTAACTATGGC.

Partial CDR3 DNA: TGCGCCAGCAGCTTGGGTGGACAGGGGGGGACTGAA. Translated, it gives CASSLGGQGGTE. The whole CDR3 is CASSLGGQGGTEAFF. The J gene is TRBJ1-1, the V gene TRBV5-1; 10 bases fit TRBD1. The CDR3 end is not reached by the read, which stops 3 residues before it; the germline J gene fills it in. The V and J ends lost 0 bases and 5 bases, in that order; junction bases with no gene match: 4. This CDR3 is built from 15 residues. Per germline, CDR1 SGHRS and CDR2 YFSETQ.

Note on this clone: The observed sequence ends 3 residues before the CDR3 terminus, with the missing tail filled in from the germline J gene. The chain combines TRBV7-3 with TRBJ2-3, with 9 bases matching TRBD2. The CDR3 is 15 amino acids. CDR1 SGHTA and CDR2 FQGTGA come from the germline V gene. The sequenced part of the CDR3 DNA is TGTGCCAGCAGCCTCGGGACTAGCACACAAGAGACG. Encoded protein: CASSLGTSTQET. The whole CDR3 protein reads CASSLGTSTQETQYF.

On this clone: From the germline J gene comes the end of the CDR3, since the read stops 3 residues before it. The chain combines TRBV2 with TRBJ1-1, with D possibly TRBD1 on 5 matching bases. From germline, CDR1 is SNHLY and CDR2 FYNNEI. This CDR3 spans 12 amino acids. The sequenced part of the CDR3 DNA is TGTGCCAGCAGTGAAACCAGGGCAGAC. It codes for CASSETRAD. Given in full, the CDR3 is CASSETRADAFF.

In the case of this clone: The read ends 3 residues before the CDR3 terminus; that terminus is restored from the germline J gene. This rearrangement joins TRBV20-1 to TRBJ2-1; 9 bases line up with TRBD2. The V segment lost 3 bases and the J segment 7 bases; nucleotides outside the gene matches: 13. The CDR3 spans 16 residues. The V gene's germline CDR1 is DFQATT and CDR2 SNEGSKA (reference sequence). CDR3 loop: CSARTSGEGLWNEQFF. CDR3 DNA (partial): TGCAGTGCTAGGACTAGCGGAGAGGGTTTGTGGAATGAG.